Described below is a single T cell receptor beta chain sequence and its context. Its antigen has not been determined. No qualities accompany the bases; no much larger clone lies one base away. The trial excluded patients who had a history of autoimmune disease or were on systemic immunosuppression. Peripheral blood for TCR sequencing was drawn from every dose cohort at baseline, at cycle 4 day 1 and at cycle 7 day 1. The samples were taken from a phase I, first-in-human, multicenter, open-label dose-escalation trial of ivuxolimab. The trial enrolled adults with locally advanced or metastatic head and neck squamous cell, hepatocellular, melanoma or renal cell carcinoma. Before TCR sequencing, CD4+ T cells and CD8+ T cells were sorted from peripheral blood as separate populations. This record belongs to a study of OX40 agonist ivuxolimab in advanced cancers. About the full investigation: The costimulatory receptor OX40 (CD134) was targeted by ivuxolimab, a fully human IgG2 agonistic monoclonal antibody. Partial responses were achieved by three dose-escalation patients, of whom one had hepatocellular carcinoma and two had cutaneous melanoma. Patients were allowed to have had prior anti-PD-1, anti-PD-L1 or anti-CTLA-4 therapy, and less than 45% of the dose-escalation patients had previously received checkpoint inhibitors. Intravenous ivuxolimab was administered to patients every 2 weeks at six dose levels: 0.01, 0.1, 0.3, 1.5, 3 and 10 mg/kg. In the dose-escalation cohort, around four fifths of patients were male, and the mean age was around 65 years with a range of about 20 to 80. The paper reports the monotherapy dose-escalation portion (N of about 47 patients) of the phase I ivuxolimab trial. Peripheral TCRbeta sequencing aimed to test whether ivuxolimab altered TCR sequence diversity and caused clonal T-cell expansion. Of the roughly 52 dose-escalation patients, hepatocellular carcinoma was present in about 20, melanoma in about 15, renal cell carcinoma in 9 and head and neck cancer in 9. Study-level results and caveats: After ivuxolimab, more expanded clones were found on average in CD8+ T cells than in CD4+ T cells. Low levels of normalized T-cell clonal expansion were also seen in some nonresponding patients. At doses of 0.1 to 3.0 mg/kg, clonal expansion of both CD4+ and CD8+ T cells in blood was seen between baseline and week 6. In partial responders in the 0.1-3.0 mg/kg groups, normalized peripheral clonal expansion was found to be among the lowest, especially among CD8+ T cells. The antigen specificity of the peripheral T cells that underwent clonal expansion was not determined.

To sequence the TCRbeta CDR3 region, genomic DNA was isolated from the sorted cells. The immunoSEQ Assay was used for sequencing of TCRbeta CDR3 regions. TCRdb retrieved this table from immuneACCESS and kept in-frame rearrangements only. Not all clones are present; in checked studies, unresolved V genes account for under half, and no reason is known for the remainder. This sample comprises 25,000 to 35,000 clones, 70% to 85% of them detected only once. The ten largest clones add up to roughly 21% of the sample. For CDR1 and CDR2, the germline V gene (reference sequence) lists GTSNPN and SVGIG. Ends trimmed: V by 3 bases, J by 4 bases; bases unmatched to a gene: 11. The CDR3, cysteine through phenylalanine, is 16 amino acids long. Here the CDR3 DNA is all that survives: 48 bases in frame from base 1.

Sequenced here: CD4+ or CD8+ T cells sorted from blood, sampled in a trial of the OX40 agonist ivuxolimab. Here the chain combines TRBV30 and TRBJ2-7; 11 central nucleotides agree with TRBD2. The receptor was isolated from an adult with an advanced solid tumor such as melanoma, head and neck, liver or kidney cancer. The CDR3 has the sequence CAWSWGLAGGQYEQYF. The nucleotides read TGTGCCTGGAGCTGGGGGCTAGCGGGGGGCCAGTACGAGCAGTACTTC.